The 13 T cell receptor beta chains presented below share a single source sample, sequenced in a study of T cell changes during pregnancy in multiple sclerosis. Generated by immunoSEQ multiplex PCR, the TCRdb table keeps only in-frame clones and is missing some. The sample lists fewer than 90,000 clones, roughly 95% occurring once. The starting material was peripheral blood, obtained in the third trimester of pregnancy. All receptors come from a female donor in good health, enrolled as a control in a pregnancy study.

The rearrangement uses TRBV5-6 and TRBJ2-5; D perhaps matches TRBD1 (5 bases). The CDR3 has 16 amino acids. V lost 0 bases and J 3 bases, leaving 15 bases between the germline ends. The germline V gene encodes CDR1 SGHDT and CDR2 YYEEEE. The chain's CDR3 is CASSLDRQGGEETQYF. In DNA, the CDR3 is TGTGCCAGCAGCTTGGATCGTCAGGGTGGTGAAGAGACCCAGTACTTC.

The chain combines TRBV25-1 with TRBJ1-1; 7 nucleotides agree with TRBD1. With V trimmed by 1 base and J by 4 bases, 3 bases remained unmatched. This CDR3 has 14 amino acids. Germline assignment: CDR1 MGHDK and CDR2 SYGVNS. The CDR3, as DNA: TGTGCCAGCAGTGAATCCTGGGACAGCACTGAAGCTTTCTTT. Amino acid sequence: CASSESWDSTEAFF.

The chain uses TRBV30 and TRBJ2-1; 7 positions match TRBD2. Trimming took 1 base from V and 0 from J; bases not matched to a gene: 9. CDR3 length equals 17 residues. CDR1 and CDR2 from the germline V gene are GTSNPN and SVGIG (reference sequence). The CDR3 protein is CAWSGPLAENSYNEQFF. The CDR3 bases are TGTGCCTGGAGTGGACCTCTAGCGGAAAACTCCTACAATGAGCAGTTCTTC. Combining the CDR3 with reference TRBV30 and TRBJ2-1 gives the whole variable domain SQTIHQWPATLVQPVGSPLSLECTVEGTSNPNLYWYRQAAGRGLQLLFYSVGIGQISSEVPQNLSASRPQDRQFILSSKKLLLSDSGFYLCAWSGPLAENSYNEQFFGPGTRLTVL.

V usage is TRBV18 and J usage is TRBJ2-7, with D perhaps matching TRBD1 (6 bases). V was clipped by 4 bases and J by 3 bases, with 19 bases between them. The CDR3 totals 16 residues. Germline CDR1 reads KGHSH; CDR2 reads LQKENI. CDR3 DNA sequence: TGTGCCAGCTCACACGGCCCAGGACAGCTGATCTACGAGCAGTACTTC. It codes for CASSHGPGQLIYEQYF.

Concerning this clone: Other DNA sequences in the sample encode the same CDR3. CDR3 sequence (DNA): TGCGCCAGCAGCTTGGCCCCTGGCACAGATACGCAGTATTTT. It translates to CASSLAPGTDTQYF. This chain uses TRBV5-1 with TRBJ2-3; D is unclear. CDR3 length: 14 amino acids. Germline CDR1 reads SGHRS; CDR2 reads YFSETQ. V was cut by 0 bases and J by 1 base, with 6 bases left in between.

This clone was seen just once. The CDR3 bases are TGTGCCAGCAGTTTATACCGGGAGGGCGGCTACACCTTC. Translated, it gives CASSLYREGGYTF. The rearrangement links TRBV27 to TRBJ1-2; D uncertain. Germline lookup yields CDR1 MNHEY and CDR2 SMNVEV (reference sequence). The CDR3 is made up of 13 amino acids. Trimming removed 1 base from V and 8 bases from J, with 11 bases in between.

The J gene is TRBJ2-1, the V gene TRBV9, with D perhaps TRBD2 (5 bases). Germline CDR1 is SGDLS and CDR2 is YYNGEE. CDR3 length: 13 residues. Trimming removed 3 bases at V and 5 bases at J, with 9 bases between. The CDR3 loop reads CASSGSVDNEQFF. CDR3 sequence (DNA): TGTGCCAGCAGCGGTAGCGTAGACAATGAGCAGTTCTTC. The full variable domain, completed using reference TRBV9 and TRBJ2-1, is DSGVTQTPKHLITATGQRVTLRCSPRSGDLSVYWYQQSLDQGLQFLIQYYNGEERAKGNILERFSAQQFPDLHSELNLSSLELGDSALYFCASSGSVDNEQFFGPGTRLTVL.

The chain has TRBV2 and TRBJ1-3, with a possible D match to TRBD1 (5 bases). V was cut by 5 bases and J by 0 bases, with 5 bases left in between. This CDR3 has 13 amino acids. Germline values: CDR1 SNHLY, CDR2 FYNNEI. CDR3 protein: CASSRGSGNTIYF. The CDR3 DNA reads TGTGCCAGCAGTAGGGGCTCTGGAAACACCATATATTTT. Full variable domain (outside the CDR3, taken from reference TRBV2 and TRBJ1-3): EPEVTQTPSHQVTQMGQEVILRCVPISNHLYFYWYRQILGQKVEFLVSFYNNEISEKSEIFDDQFSVERPDGSNFTLKIRSTKLEDSAMYFCASSRGSGNTIYFGEGSWLTVV.

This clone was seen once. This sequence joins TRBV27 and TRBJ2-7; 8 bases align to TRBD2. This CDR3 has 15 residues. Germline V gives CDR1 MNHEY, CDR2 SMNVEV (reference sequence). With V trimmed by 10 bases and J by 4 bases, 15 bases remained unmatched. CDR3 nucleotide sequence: TGTGCCACTTCCCCCACACTTCTAGCGGGTTACGAGCAGTACTTC. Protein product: CATSPTLLAGYEQYF.

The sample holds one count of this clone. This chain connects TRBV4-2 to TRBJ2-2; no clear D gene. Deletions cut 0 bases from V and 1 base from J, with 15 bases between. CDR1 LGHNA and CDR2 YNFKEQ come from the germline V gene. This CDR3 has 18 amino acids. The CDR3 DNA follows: TGTGCCAGCAGCCAAGATCTATCTCGGGTCGGGAACACCGGGGAGCTGTTTTTT. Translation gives CASSQDLSRVGNTGELFF.

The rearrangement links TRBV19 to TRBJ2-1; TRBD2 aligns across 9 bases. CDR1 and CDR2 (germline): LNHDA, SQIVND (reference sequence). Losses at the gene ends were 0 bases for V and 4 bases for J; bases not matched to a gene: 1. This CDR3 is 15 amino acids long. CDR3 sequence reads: CASSIDSGGYNEQFF. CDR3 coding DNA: TGTGCCAGTAGTATAGATAGCGGGGGTTACAATGAGCAGTTCTTC.

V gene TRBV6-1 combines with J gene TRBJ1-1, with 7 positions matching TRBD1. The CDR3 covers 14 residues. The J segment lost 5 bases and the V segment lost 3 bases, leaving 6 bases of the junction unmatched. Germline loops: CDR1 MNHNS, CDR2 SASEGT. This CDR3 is CASSEETGRTEAFF. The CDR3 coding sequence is TGTGCCAGCAGTGAGGAGACAGGGCGGACTGAAGCTTTCTTT.

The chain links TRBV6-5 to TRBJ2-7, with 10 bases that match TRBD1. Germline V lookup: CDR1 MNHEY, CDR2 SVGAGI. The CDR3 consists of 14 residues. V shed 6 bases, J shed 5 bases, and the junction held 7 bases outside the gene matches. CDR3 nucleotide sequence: TGTGCCAGCAGCCCCGGACAGGGGGTAAACGAGCAGTACTTC. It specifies CASSPGQGVNEQYF.